These 17 T cell receptor beta chains came from one sample sequenced in a study of blood T cell repertoires in COVID-19. Data came from immunoSEQ multiplex PCR; TCRdb stores just in-frame clones and leaves some out. The sample includes roughly 100,000 clones, more than 80% of them seen just once. Source material: peripheral blood. These receptors were obtained from a human donor in a cohort sampled during active COVID-19.

V gene TRBV4-3 combines with J gene TRBJ2-7, with D possibly matching TRBD2 (5 bases). V was clipped by 0 bases and J by 1 base, with 13 bases between them. This CDR3 spans 16 amino acids. Germline values: CDR1 LGHNA, CDR2 YSLEER. The CDR3 loop reads CASSQEIGVSSYEQYF. CDR3 bases: TGCGCCAGCAGCCAAGAGATCGGGGTATCATCCTACGAGCAGTACTTC.

This chain connects TRBV7-2 to TRBJ1-1, with a possible D match to TRBD1 (6 bases). V lost 5 bases and J 5 bases, leaving 9 bases between the germline ends. Per the germline V gene, CDR1 is SGHTA and CDR2 is FQGNSA. This CDR3 spans 12 amino acids. CDR3 DNA: TGTGCCAGCAGCCACCAGGGGACTGAAGCTTTCTTT. As protein: CASSHQGTEAFF.

The chain joins TRBV11-3 to TRBJ1-1; D remains ambiguous. Trimming took 7 bases from V and 2 from J, leaving 8 bases between them. Germline V CDR1 and CDR2: SGHNT, YENEEA. There are 12 residues in the CDR3. The CDR3 loop reads CASNAGNTEAFF. The CDR3 region has the DNA TGTGCCAGCAATGCGGGAAACACTGAAGCTTTCTTT.

The gene calls are TRBV2 and TRBJ2-1, with 10 bases aligning to TRBD1. Germline V gives CDR1 SNHLY, CDR2 FYNNEI. V lost 6 bases and J lost 6; bases outside the gene matches: 14. The CDR3 loop spans 17 amino acids. The CDR3 reads CASRYGQGGLFSNEQFF. The CDR3 nucleotides read TGTGCCAGCAGATACGGACAGGGGGGCCTTTTTTCCAATGAGCAGTTCTTC.

The V and J genes are TRBV7-2 and TRBJ2-2; TRBD1 is a possible D gene (6 bases). This CDR3 region has 15 residues. Germline loops: CDR1 SGHTA, CDR2 FQGNSA. The germline V and J ends were trimmed by 4 bases and 4 bases, with 13 bases remaining between them. CDR3 bases: TGTGCCAGCAGCTCCCGACAGGCCCGCACCGGGGAGCTGTTTTTT. Residues: CASSSRQARTGELFF.

DNA for the CDR3: TGTGCCAGCAGCGCCGTACCGGACAGGGACGAGCAGTACTTC. Amino acids: CASSAVPDRDEQYF. The chain uses TRBV9 and TRBJ2-7, with 8 bases matching TRBD1. V dropped 3 bases and J dropped 5; count of bases not matched to a gene: 7. CDR1 SGDLS and CDR2 YYNGEE come from the germline V gene. The CDR3 sequence is 14 residues long.

The V gene is TRBV5-4, the J gene TRBJ2-7; D may be TRBD2 (5 bases). With 0 bases removed from V and 2 bases from J, the gap between germline ends came to 9 bases. Germline CDR1 is SGHNT and CDR2 is YYREEE (reference sequence). This CDR3 has 14 amino acids. CDR3 residues: CASSLGQEAYEQYF. The CDR3 DNA follows: TGTGCCAGCAGCTTGGGGCAGGAGGCCTACGAGCAGTACTTC.

The chain combines TRBV11-3 with TRBJ2-7; 8 nucleotides agree with TRBD1. J was trimmed by 1 base and V by 5 bases; bases with no gene match: 7. The CDR3 is made up of 15 amino acids. Germline loops: CDR1 SGHNT, CDR2 YENEEA. CDR3: CASSPGTGDSYEQYF. In DNA, the CDR3 is TGTGCCAGCAGCCCCGGGACAGGAGATTCCTACGAGCAGTACTTC.

The rearrangement uses TRBV6-2 or TRBV6-3 and TRBJ1-5; the D is unclear. Germline values: CDR1 MNHEY, CDR2 SVGEGT. V lost 0 bases and J lost 1, with 4 bases in between. The CDR3 contains 14 residues. This chain's CDR3 is CASSYSGSNQPQHF. CDR3 DNA: TGTGCCAGCAGTTACTCTGGCAGCAATCAGCCCCAGCATTTT.

The J gene is TRBJ1-2, the V gene TRBV3-1 (or the pseudogene TRBV3-2), with 11 bases identical to TRBD1. This CDR3 contains 15 residues. The J segment lost 3 bases and the V segment lost 4 bases, leaving 4 bases of the junction unmatched. Germline values: CDR1 LGHDT, CDR2 YNNKEL (reference sequence). CDR3 protein: CASSRDRGADYGYTF. The DNA of the CDR3 is TGTGCCAGCAGCCGGGACAGGGGGGCGGACTATGGCTACACCTTC.

The gene calls are TRBV24-1 and TRBJ1-5, with a possible D match to TRBD1 (5 bases). This CDR3 spans 19 amino acids. CDR1 KGHDR and CDR2 SFDVKD come from the germline V gene. V dropped 5 bases and J dropped 3 bases, with 25 bases sitting between them. CDR3 DNA sequence: TGTGCCACCAGTGTTGGGCCCTCCTTCAGGGCTCCTATCAATCAGCCCCAGCATTTT. Residues: CATSVGPSFRAPINQPQHF.

The V gene is TRBV5-1, the J gene TRBJ2-5; 7 nucleotides align to TRBD1. The CDR3 consists of 16 residues. Germline trimming cut 0 bases from V and 2 bases from J; bases unmatched to any gene: 7. CDR1 is SGHRS and CDR2 is YFSETQ in the germline V gene. The CDR3 protein is CASSLGPAGGQETQYF. DNA for the CDR3: TGCGCCAGCAGCTTGGGCCCGGCAGGGGGACAAGAGACCCAGTACTTC.

This chain links TRBV15 with TRBJ2-7; D ambiguous. The ends were cut back, 0 bases at V and 6 bases at J, with 15 bases in the middle. CDR3 length: 15 residues. CDR1 is LNHNV, CDR2 YYDKDF, per germline (reference sequence). The CDR3 loop reads CATSRDRVTTGEQYF. The CDR3, as DNA: TGTGCCACCAGCAGAGATCGGGTCACTACCGGCGAGCAGTACTTC.

The rearrangement joins TRBV12-3 or TRBV12-4 to TRBJ1-1; D gene uncertain. The CDR3 covers 13 residues. Trimming removed 6 bases from V and 1 base from J, with 9 bases in between. This CDR3 is CASRLTGNTEAFF. CDR3 DNA sequence: TGTGCCAGCAGACTAACTGGGAACACTGAAGCTTTCTTT.

The V call is TRBV9, the J call TRBJ1-1, with D possibly TRBD1 on 5 matching bases. This CDR3 comprises 15 residues. The ends were cut back, 0 bases at V and 0 bases at J, with 9 bases in the middle. The germline V gene encodes CDR1 SGDLS and CDR2 YYNGEE. This CDR3 reads CASSVEGAMNTEAFF. The CDR3 coding sequence is TGTGCCAGCAGCGTAGAAGGGGCTATGAACACTGAAGCTTTCTTT.

This chain uses TRBV14 with TRBJ2-7; TRBD2 agrees at 7 bases. V lost 4 bases to trimming and J lost 2 bases; unmatched junction nucleotides: 14. In germline, CDR1 is SGHDN, CDR2 FVKESK. This CDR3 has 17 residues. The CDR3 sequence: CASSRAVSWRGTYEQYF. The CDR3 nucleotides read TGTGCCAGCAGCCGAGCTGTTTCGTGGCGGGGGACCTACGAGCAGTACTTC.

The rearrangement links TRBV20-1 to TRBJ1-2; D gene uncertain. The V end lost 3 bases, the J end lost 3 bases, and 5 bases lay between the germline ends. Germline V gene data show CDR1 as DFQATT and CDR2 as SNEGSKA (reference sequence). The CDR3 contains 11 residues. CDR3 sequence reads: CSASTDYGYTF. In DNA, the CDR3 is TGCAGTGCTAGTACGGACTATGGCTACACCTTC.